Below are 5 T cell receptor beta chains sequenced from a single sample in a study of T-cell reconstitution after alpha-beta-depleted transplantation in children. TCRbeta library construction was performed incorporating unique molecular identifiers. TCRdb reprocessed the PCR reads with MiXCR, giving one entry per CDR3 protein. The table lists some 490,000 distinct CDR3 sequences, around 13% of them singletons. The source was PBMCs from the stem cell graft donor, collected from the stem cell graft. The receptors originated from a human donor who donated a stem cell graft to a child with combined immunodeficiency.

The J gene is TRBJ2-1, the V gene TRBV4-1; D not resolved. Germline V gene sequence: CDR1 MGHRA, CDR2 YSYEKL. Trimming removed 11 bases from V and 6 bases from J, with 11 bases in between. The CDR3 is 11 residues long. This CDR3 reads CASSAFNEQFF. CDR3 in DNA: TGCGCCTCCTCAGCATTCAATGAGCAGTTCTTC.

This chain connects TRBV10-3 to TRBJ2-7, with D possibly being TRBD1 (5 bases). From germline, CDR1 is ENHRY and CDR2 SYGVKD. Trimming removed 0 bases from V and 3 bases from J, with 9 bases in between. The CDR3 extends over 14 amino acids. CDR3 coding DNA: TGTGCCATCAGTGAGTCACGCAGGGACTACGAGCAGTACTTC. Encoded protein: CAISESRRDYEQYF.

The CDR3 sequence: CATSRDMHLYEQYF. The CDR3 coding sequence is TGTGCCACCAGCAGAGATATGCACCTCTACGAGCAGTACTTC. This chain uses TRBV15 with TRBJ2-7; no clear D gene. The CDR3 covers 14 residues. The germline V and J ends were trimmed by 0 bases and 3 bases, with 9 bases remaining between them. Per germline, CDR1 LNHNV and CDR2 YYDKDF (reference sequence).

This clonotype was counted a few times. The chain carries TRBV7-3 and TRBJ2-5; D possibly corresponds to TRBD2 (6 bases). Germline values: CDR1 SGHTA, CDR2 FQGTGA. V lost 6 bases and J lost 4, with 18 bases in between. CDR3 size: 15 residues. In nucleotides, the CDR3 is TGTGCCAGCAGGCGTGGGGCGGGATACGTAGAGACCCAGTACTTC. Its translation: CASRRGAGYVETQYF.

The V gene is TRBV29-1, the J gene TRBJ2-5; possibly TRBD1 for D (5 bases). This CDR3 is 11 amino acids long. From germline, CDR1 is SQVTM and CDR2 ANQGSEA. The V gene lost 6 bases and the J gene lost 3 bases, with 8 bases spanning the gap. The CDR3 reads CSVTAEETQYF. The CDR3 coding sequence is TGCAGCGTGACAGCCGAAGAGACCCAGTACTTC.